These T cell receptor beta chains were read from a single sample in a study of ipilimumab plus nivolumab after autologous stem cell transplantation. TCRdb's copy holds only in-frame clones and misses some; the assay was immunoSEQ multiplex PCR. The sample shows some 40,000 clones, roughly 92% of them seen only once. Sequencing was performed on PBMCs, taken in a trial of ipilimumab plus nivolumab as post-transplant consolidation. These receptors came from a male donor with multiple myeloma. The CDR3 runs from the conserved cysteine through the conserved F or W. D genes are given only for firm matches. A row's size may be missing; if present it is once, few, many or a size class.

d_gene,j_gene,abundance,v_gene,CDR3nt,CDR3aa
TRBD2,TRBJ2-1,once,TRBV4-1,TGCGCCAGCAGCCAAGGGACTAGCGGGGGCCTCCTAACAGGGGAGCAGTTCTTC,CASSQGTSGGLLTGEQFF
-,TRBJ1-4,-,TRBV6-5,TGTGCCAGCAGTTACTCGACGCAGGGGTTTGAAAAACTGTTTTTT,CASSYSTQGFEKLFF
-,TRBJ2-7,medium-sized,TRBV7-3,TGTGCCAGCAGCCCCCAAAGGGTTCGATGGTCAACCGTACACTACGAGCAGTACTTC,CASSPQRVRWSTVHYEQYF
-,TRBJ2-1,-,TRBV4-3,TGCGCCAGCAGCCAAGGCTACCTATCGCGCGGTGAGCAGTTCTTC,CASSQGYLSRGEQFF
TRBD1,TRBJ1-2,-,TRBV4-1,TGCGCCAGCAGCCAACCCTCCCACAGGGGGCCTGACTATGGCTACACCTTC,CASSQPSHRGPDYGYTF
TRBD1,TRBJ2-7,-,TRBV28,TGTGCCAGCAGTCCCGGGACAGGGGTTCGGGGGGAGCAGTACTTC,CASSPGTGVRGEQYF
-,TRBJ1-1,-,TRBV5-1,TGCGCCAGCAGCTTTCAGGGGCGGGCTTTCTTT,CASSFQGRAFF
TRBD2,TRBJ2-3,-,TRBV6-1,TGTGCCAGCAGGGGGACTGCGGGGGGCACAGATACGCAGTATTTT,CASRGTAGGTDTQYF
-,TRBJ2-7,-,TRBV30,TGTGCCTGGATTCGGGGGCCCTCCTACGAGCAGTACTTC,CAWIRGPSYEQYF
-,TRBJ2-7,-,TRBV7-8,TGTGCCAGCAGCTTAGCTGTGGGATCCTGGAACGAGCAGTACTTC,CASSLAVGSWNEQYF
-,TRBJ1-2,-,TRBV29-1,TGCAGCGTTGTTAACAGGAAGGATGGCTACACCTTC,CSVVNRKDGYTF
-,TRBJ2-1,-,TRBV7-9,TGTGCCAGCAGCTTGGGTACTGAGCAGTTCTTC,CASSLGTEQFF
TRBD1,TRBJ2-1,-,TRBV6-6,TGTGCCAGCAGTTCACTCCCGGGACAGGGGGGAAGTGAGCAGTTCTTC,CASSSLPGQGGSEQFF
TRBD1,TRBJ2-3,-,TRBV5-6,TGTGCCAGCAGCAAAGACAGGGTCGATACGCAGTATTTT,CASSKDRVDTQYF
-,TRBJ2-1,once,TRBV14,TGTGCCAGCAGCCAAGGGACAGTGGCGCAGTTCTTC,CASSQGTVAQFF
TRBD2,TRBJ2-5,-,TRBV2,TGTGCCAGCAGGTTACTAGCGGGGGGCCAAGAGACCCAGTACTTC,CASRLLAGGQETQYF
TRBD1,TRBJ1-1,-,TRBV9,TGTGCCAGCAGCGTAGTTCGCAGGGGGGCTGAAGCTTTCTTT,CASSVVRRGAEAFF
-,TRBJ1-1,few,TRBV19,TGTGCCAGTAGTATTCGGCAGGGAGCTGAAGCTTTCTTT,CASSIRQGAEAFF
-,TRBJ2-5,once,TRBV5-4,TGTGCCAGCAGCTTGGTGGGGGGGCAGGAGACCCAGTACTTC,CASSLVGGQETQYF
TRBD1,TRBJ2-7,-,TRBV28,TGTGCCAGCAGTTTACCAGGGGGCTTGCTGGGCGAGCAGTACTTC,CASSLPGGLLGEQYF
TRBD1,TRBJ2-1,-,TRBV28,TGTGCCAGCAGCCCCCCGGGACAGGGGGCCAATGAGCAGTTCTTC,CASSPPGQGANEQFF
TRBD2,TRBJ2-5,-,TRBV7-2,TGTGCCAGCAGCCAAACTAGCGGGAGATGGGAGACCCAGTACTTC,CASSQTSGRWETQYF
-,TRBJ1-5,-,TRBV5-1,TGCGCCAGCAGCTACGATAGCAATCAGCCCCAGCATTTT,CASSYDSNQPQHF
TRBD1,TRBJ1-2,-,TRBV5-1,TGCGCCAGCAGCTTGGGGACAGGCGAGGTTAACTATGGCTACACCTTC,CASSLGTGEVNYGYTF
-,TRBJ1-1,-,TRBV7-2,TGTGCCAGCAGCTCCGACCCGAACACTGAAGCTTTCTTT,CASSSDPNTEAFF
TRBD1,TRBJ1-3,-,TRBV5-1,TGCGCCAGCAGCGGGACAGGGGTTCTCTCTGGAAACACCATATATTTT,CASSGTGVLSGNTIYF